This T cell receptor beta chain was profiled in a study of blood T cell repertoires in COVID-19. About the study: Acute and convalescent COVID-19 specimens originated in the United States, Italy and Spain. The cDNA or gDNA used as material had been derived from T cells, B-cell-depleted T cells, or PBMCs.

Trimming stripped 8 bases from V and 2 bases from J, with 12 bases between. Germline loops: CDR1 GTSNPN, CDR2 SVGIG (reference sequence). This CDR3 has 12 amino acids. The data were produced by immunoSEQ multiplex PCR, yet TCRdb's version contains in-frame clones alone and is incomplete. This sample has around 7,700 clones, with 80% to 90% found just once. The TCR was taken from a woman aged 45-60 years with active or convalescent COVID-19. The sequencing input was peripheral blood. The chain combines TRBV30 with TRBJ1-2; the D gene is possibly TRBD1 (5 bases). The CDR3 DNA is TGTGCCAGGTCCGGGGGGAACTATGGCTACACCTTC. Translating it yields CARSGGNYGYTF.